This T cell receptor beta chain appears in the sequencing data of a study of blood T cells in healthy people across ages. As regards this clonotype: The antigen is not known.

Next came a second PCR, run for about 7 to 12 cycles, which used a sample-barcoded 5' primer along with a J-beta primer mix. TCRdb reprocessed the 5' RACE reads with MiXCR, giving one entry per CDR3 protein. This sample has approximately 850,000 distinct CDR3 sequences, with roughly 60% found just once. The study, taken as a whole, reports: Age showed a roughly linear inverse relationship with TCR beta diversity per million T cells.

This CDR3 is 13 amino acids long. Trimming stripped 2 bases from V and 4 bases from J, with 8 bases between. CDR1 and CDR2 from the germline V gene are MNHEY and SVGAGI. This chain connects TRBV6-5 to TRBJ1-2; a weak D match, TRBD1 (6 bases). Sequencing was carried out using blood. This TCR derives from a man aged 25 to 45 in good health. The CDR3 bases are TGTGCCAGCAGTTACCCGGACAGCTATGGCTACACCTTC. Its protein is CASSYPDSYGYTF.